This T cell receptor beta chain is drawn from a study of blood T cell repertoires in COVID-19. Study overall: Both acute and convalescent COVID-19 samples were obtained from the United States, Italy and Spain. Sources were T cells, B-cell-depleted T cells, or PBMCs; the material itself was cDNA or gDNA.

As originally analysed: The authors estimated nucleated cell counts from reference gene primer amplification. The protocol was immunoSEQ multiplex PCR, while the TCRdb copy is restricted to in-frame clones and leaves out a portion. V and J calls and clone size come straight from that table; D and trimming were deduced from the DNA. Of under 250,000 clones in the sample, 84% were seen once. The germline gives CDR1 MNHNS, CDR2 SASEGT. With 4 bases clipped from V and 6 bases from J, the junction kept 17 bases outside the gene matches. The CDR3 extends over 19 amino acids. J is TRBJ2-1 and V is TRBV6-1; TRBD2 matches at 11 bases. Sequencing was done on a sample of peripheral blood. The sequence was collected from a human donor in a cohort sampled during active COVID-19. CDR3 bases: TGTGCCAGCAGTGGTACCGGGACTAGCGGAAGAAAAGTCGGCAATGAGCAGTTCTTC. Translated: CASSGTGTSGRKVGNEQFF.